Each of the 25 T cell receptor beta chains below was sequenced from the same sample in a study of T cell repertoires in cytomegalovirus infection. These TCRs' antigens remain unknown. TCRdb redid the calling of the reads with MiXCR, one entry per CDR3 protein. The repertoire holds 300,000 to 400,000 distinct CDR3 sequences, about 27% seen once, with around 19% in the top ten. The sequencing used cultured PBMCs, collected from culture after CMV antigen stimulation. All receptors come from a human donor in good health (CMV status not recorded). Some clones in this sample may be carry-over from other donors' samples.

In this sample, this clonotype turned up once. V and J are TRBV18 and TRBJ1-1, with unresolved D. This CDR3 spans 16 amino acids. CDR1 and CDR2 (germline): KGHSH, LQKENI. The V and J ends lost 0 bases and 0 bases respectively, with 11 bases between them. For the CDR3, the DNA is TGTGCCAGCTCACCACCGCGGAACAGAATGAACACTGAAGCTTTCTTT. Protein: CASSPPRNRMNTEAFF.

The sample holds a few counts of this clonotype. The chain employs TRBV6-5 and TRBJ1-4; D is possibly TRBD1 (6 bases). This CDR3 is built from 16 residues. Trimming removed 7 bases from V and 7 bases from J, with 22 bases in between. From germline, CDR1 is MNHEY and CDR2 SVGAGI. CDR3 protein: CASTVLYRVKSEKLFF. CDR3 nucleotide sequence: TGTGCCAGCACAGTTCTTTACAGGGTGAAGAGTGAAAAACTGTTTTTT.

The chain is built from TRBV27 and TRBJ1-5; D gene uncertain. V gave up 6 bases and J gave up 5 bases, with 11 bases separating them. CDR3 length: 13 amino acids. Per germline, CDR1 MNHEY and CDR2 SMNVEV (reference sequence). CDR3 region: CASRPTWDQPQHF. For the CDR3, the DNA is TGTGCCAGCAGACCGACTTGGGATCAGCCCCAGCATTTT.

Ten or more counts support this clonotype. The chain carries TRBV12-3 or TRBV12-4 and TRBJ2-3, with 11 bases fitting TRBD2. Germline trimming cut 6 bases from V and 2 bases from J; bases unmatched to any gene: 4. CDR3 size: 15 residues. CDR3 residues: CASSLSGRATDTQYF. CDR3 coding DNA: TGTGCCAGCAGCCTTAGCGGGAGGGCCACAGATACGCAGTATTTT.

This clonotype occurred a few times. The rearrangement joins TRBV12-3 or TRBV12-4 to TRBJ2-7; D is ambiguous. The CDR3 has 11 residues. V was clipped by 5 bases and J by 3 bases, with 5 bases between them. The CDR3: CASSPHYEQYF. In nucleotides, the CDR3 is TGTGCCAGCAGTCCCCACTACGAGCAGTACTTC.

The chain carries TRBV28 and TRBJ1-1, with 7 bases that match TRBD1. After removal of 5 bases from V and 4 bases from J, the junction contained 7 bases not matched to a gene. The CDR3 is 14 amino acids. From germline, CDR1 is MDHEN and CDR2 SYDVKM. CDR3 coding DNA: TGTGCCAGCAGTATACGACAGGGTACCACTGAAGCTTTCTTT. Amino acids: CASSIRQGTTEAFF. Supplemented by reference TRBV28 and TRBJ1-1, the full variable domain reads DVKVTQSSRYLVKRTGEKVFLECVQDMDHENMFWYRQDPGLGLRLIYFSYDVKMKEKGDIPEGYSVSREKKERFSLILESASTNQTSMYLCASSIRQGTTEAFFGQGTRLTVV.

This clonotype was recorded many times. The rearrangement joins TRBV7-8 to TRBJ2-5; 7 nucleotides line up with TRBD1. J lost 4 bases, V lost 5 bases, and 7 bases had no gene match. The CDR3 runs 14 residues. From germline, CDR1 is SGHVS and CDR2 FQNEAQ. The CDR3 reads CASSTTGVSETQYF. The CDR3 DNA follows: TGTGCCAGCAGCACTACAGGGGTTTCAGAGACCCAGTACTTC.

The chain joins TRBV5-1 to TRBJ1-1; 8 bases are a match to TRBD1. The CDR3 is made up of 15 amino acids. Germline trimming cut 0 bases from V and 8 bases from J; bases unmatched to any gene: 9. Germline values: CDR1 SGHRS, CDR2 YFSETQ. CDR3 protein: CASSLAVQGALEAFF. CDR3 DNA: TGCGCCAGCAGCTTGGCGGTTCAGGGGGCCCTCGAAGCTTTCTTT.

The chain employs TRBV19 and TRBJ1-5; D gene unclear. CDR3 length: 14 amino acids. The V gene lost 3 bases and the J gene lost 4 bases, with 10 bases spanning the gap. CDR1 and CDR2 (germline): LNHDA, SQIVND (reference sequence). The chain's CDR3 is CASSMLVGNQPQHF. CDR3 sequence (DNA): TGTGCCAGTAGTATGTTGGTCGGTAATCAGCCCCAGCATTTT.

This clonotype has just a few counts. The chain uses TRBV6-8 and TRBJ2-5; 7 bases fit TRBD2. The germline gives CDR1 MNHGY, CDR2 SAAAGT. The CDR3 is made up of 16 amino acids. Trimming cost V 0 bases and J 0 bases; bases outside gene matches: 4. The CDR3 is CASSYSQAGNQETQYF. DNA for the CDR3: TGTGCCAGCAGTTACTCTCAAGCGGGGAACCAAGAGACCCAGTACTTC.

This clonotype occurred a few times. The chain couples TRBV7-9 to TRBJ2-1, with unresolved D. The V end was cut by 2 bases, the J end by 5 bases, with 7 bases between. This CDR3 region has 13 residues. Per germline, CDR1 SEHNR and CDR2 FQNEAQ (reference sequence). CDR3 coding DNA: TGTGCCAGCAGCTTACTTCCTCACAATGAGCAGTTCTTC. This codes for CASSLLPHNEQFF.

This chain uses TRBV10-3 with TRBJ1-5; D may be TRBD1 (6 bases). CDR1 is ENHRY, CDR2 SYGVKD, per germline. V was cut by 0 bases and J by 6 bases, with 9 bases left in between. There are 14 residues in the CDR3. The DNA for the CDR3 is TGTGCCATCAGTGAGTCCAGGGGCACTCAGCCCCAGCATTTT. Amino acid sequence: CAISESRGTQPQHF.

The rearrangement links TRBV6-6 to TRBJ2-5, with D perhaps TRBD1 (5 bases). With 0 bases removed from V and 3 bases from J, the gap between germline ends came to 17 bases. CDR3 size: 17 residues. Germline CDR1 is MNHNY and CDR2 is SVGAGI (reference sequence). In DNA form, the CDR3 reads TGTGCCAGCAGTTACTCTTCCTACCCGGCAGGGAAAGAGACCCAGTACTTC. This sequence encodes CASSYSSYPAGKETQYF.

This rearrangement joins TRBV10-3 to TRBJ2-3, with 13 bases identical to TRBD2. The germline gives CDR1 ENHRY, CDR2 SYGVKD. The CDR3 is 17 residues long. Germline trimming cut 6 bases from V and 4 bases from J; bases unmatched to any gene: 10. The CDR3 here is CAISPGLAGTGADTQYF. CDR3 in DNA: TGTGCCATCAGCCCGGGACTAGCGGGGACAGGGGCAGATACGCAGTATTTT.

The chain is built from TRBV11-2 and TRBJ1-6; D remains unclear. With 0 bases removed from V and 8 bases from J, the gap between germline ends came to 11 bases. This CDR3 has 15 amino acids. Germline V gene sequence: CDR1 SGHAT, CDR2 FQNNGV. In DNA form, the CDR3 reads TGTGCCAGCAGCTTAGAACAGACACTTCATTCACCCCTCCACTTT. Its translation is CASSLEQTLHSPLHF.

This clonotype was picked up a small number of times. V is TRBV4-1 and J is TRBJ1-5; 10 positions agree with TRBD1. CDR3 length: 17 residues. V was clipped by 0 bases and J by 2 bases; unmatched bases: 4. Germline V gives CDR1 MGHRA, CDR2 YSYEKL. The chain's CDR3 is CASSQDRDRGGNQPQHF. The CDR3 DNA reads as TGCGCCAGCAGCCAAGACCGGGACAGGGGAGGCAATCAGCCCCAGCATTTT.

CDR3 residues: CASSLASGGPRSPLHF. The CDR3 nucleotides read TGTGCCAGCAGCTTAGCGTCGGGAGGCCCTAGGTCACCCCTCCACTTT. The rearrangement joins TRBV7-2 to TRBJ1-6; no reliable D call. CDR1 is SGHTA and CDR2 is FQGNSA in the germline V gene. Trimming removed 0 bases at V and 10 bases at J, with 16 bases between. CDR3 length equals 16 residues.

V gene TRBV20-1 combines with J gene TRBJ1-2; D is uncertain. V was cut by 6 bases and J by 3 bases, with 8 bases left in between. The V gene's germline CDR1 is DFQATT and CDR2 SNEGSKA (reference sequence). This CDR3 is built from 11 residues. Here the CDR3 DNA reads TGCAGTGCGCGGGAGGACTATGGCTACACCTTC. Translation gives CSAREDYGYTF.

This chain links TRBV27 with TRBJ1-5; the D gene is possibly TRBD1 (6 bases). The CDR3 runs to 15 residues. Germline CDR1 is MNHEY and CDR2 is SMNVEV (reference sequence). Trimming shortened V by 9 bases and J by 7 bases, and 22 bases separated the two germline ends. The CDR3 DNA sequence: TGTGCCAGGGATTGGGGAGGGGGGCTCGGGCAGCCCCAGCATTTT. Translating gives CARDWGGGLGQPQHF.

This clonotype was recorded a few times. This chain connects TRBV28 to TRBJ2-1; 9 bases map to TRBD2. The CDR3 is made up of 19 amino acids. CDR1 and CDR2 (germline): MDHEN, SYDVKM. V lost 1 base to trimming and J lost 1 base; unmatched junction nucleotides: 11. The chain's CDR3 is CASSLYSSGTIESYNEQFF. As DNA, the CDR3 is TGTGCCAGCAGTTTATATTCTAGCGGGACCATCGAATCCTACAATGAGCAGTTCTTC. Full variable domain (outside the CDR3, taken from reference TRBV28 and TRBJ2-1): DVKVTQSSRYLVKRTGEKVFLECVQDMDHENMFWYRQDPGLGLRLIYFSYDVKMKEKGDIPEGYSVSREKKERFSLILESASTNQTSMYLCASSLYSSGTIESYNEQFFGPGTRLTVL.

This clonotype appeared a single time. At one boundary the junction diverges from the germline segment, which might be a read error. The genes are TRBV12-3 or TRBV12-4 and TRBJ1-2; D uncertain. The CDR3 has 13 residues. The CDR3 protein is CASSSWTDPTYAF. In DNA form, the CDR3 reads TGTGCCAGCAGTTCCTGGACGGACCCAACCTACGCCTTC.

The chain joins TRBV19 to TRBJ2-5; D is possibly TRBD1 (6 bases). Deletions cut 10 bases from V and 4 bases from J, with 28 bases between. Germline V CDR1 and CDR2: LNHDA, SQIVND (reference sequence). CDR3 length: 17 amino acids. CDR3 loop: CATSEGRGRRSGETQYF. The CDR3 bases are TGTGCCACCTCAGAAGGCAGGGGTAGGAGGAGTGGAGAGACCCAGTACTTC. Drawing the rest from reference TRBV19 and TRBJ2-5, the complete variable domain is DGGITQSPKYLFRKEGQNVTLSCEQNLNHDAMYWYRQDPGQGLRLIYYSQIVNDFQKGDIAEGYSVSREKKESFPLTVTSAQKNPTAFYLCATSEGRGRRSGETQYFGPGTRLLVL.

The chain's CDR3 is CASTRIGREDTIYF. Here the CDR3 DNA reads TGTGCCAGCACCCGAATTGGGCGGGAAGACACCATATATTTT. The chain links TRBV5-6 to TRBJ1-3; D is unclear. V was cut by 6 bases and J by 8 bases, with 18 bases left in between. The germline gives CDR1 SGHDT, CDR2 YYEEEE. The CDR3 is 14 amino acids.

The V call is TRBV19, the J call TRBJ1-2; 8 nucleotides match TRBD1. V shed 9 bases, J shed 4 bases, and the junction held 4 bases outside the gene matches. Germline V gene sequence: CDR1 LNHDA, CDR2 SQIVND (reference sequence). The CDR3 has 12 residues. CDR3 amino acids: CASRDRIYGYTF. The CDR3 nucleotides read TGTGCCAGCCGGGACAGGATCTATGGCTACACCTTC.

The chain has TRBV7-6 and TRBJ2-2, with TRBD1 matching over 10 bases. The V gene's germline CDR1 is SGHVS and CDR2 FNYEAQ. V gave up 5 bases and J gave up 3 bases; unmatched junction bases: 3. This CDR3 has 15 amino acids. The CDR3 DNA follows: TGTGCCAGCAGCACAGGACAGGGGGACACCGGGGAGCTGTTTTTT. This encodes CASSTGQGDTGELFF.